The 24 T cell receptor beta chains below come from one sample, sequenced in a study of blood T cell repertoires in COVID-19. Generated by immunoSEQ multiplex PCR, the TCRdb table keeps only in-frame clones and is missing some. The table has about 81,000 clones, 70% to 85% seen once. Material for sequencing was peripheral blood. Receptor source: a woman in her forties or fifties with acute or convalescent COVID-19.

The chain combines TRBV6-6 with TRBJ1-4; TRBD1 matches 8 bases. The J segment lost 7 bases and the V segment lost 4 bases, leaving 11 bases of the junction unmatched. Germline CDR1 MNHNY, CDR2 SVGAGI (reference sequence). The CDR3 sequence is 16 residues long. The CDR3 DNA reads as TGTGCCAGCAGTTCCCTTGCGGACAGGGCGGGTGAAAAACTGTTTTTT. It is translated as CASSSLADRAGEKLFF.

The chain recombines TRBV20-1 with TRBJ2-5, with D hard to call. The V gene's germline CDR1 is DFQATT and CDR2 SNEGSKA (reference sequence). V was trimmed by 6 bases and J by 4 bases, leaving 6 bases between them. The CDR3 is made up of 10 amino acids. CDR3 sequence reads: CSADLETQYF. DNA of the CDR3: TGCAGTGCAGACTTAGAGACCCAGTACTTC.

This chain connects TRBV3-1 (or the pseudogene TRBV3-2) to TRBJ1-6; TRBD1 matches at 8 bases. The V segment lost 4 bases and the J segment 4 bases; nucleotides outside the gene matches: 9. This CDR3 is 17 amino acids long. CDR1 and CDR2 (germline): LGHDT, YNNKEL (reference sequence). In nucleotides, the CDR3 is TGTGCCAGCAGCCCTAGACAGGGGTTAGATTATAATTCACCCCTCCACTTT. Translated, it gives CASSPRQGLDYNSPLHF.

The chain couples TRBV10-3 to TRBJ1-1; the match to TRBD1 covers 10 bases. The ends lost 7 bases at V and 1 base at J; junction bases unmatched: 3. The CDR3 sequence is 14 residues long. CDR1 is ENHRY, CDR2 SYGVKD, per germline. The CDR3 DNA reads as TGTGCCATCAAGGGACAGGGGCCGAACACTGAAGCTTTCTTT. It specifies CAIKGQGPNTEAFF.

This chain uses TRBV28 with TRBJ2-1, with D perhaps TRBD2 (6 bases). V gave up 4 bases and J gave up 3 bases, with 13 bases separating them. The CDR3 sequence is 15 residues long. Germline CDR1 and CDR2: MDHEN and SYDVKM. CDR3 sequence (DNA): TGTGCCAGCAGTTCCGGGACTGGAATCTACAATGAGCAGTTCTTC. Amino acids: CASSSGTGIYNEQFF.

The CDR3 sequence: CATSGEGGGYTF. DNA for the CDR3: TGTGCCACCTCAGGGGAAGGGGGCGGCTACACCTTC. The chain recombines TRBV6-4 with TRBJ1-2, with 7 bases lining up with TRBD1. V was pared by 10 bases and J by 8 bases, with 10 bases of the junction left unmatched. This CDR3 contains 12 residues. Germline V gene data show CDR1 as MRHNA and CDR2 as SNTAGT.

V is TRBV27 and J is TRBJ1-6, with D perhaps matching TRBD1 (5 bases). The CDR3 length is 14 residues. Trimming cost V 3 bases and J 8 bases, with 11 bases left between them. CDR1 is MNHEY and CDR2 is SMNVEV in the germline V gene (reference sequence). The CDR3 sequence is CASSFGRVDSPLHF. The CDR3 coding sequence is TGTGCCAGCAGTTTCGGCAGGGTAGATTCACCCCTCCACTTT.

V gene TRBV28 combines with J gene TRBJ1-5; D is unresolved. CDR1 is MDHEN and CDR2 is SYDVKM in the germline V gene. The CDR3 has 14 residues. Deletions cut 1 base from V and 2 bases from J, with 6 bases between. CDR3 amino acids: CASSLSVGNQPQHF. DNA for the CDR3: TGTGCCAGCAGTTTATCGGTCGGCAATCAGCCCCAGCATTTT. Full variable domain (rest looked up from reference TRBV28 and TRBJ1-5): DVKVTQSSRYLVKRTGEKVFLECVQDMDHENMFWYRQDPGLGLRLIYFSYDVKMKEKGDIPEGYSVSREKKERFSLILESASTNQTSMYLCASSLSVGNQPQHFGDGTRLSIL.

This chain uses TRBV24-1 with TRBJ2-3, with 8 bases identical to TRBD2. The V segment lost 7 bases and the J segment 2 bases; nucleotides outside the gene matches: 7. Germline CDR1 KGHDR, CDR2 SFDVKD. The CDR3 has 15 residues. The CDR3 sequence is CATSPAGDPTDTQYF. The CDR3 DNA reads as TGTGCCACCAGCCCAGCGGGGGACCCCACAGATACGCAGTATTTT.

This clone came up a few times. The chain has TRBV19 and TRBJ1-1; no clear D gene. The CDR3 runs to 13 residues. Germline-derived CDR1 and CDR2 are LNHDA and SQIVND (reference sequence). With 5 bases removed from V and 7 bases from J, the gap between germline ends came to 14 bases. Here the CDR3 reads CASSLWGGSEAFF. In nucleotides, the CDR3 is TGTGCCAGTAGTCTTTGGGGTGGGAGTGAAGCTTTCTTT.

The rearrangement uses TRBV28 and TRBJ1-5; no definite D call. The V and J ends lost 6 bases and 0 bases respectively, with 9 bases between them. This CDR3 contains 14 residues. CDR1 and CDR2 from the germline V gene are MDHEN and SYDVKM. As DNA, the CDR3 is TGTGCCAGCAGGGTACTTATTAGCAATCAGCCCCAGCATTTT. Protein product: CASRVLISNQPQHF.

CDR3 in DNA: TGCGCCAGCAGCCTGCAGGGGGCCGCGAACACTGAAGCTTTCTTT. Translated, it gives CASSLQGAANTEAFF. V is TRBV5-1 and J is TRBJ1-1; 8 nucleotides line up with TRBD1. Trimming at V came to 4 bases and at J to 1 base, leaving 6 bases not matched to a gene. Germline lookup yields CDR1 SGHRS and CDR2 YFSETQ. The CDR3 has 15 residues.

This clone has more than one count but fewer than ten. The chain is built from TRBV10-2 and TRBJ2-1, with D possibly matching TRBD1 (7 bases). With 2 bases removed from V and 8 bases from J, the gap between germline ends came to 10 bases. This CDR3 has 13 amino acids. CDR1 is WSHSY, CDR2 SAAADI, per germline. CDR3 sequence: CASSESRGDEQFF. DNA for the CDR3: TGCGCCAGCAGTGAGAGCAGGGGGGATGAGCAGTTCTTC.

The chain recombines TRBV9 with TRBJ2-1, with 9 bases identical to TRBD1. Trimming cost V 5 bases and J 10 bases; bases outside gene matches: 7. CDR3 length: 13 residues. Looked up from germline, CDR1 is SGDLS and CDR2 is YYNGEE. CDR3 sequence: CASRGQGSEEQFF. The CDR3 nucleotides read TGTGCCAGCAGGGGACAGGGTAGCGAAGAGCAGTTCTTC. The full variable domain, in which reference TRBV9 and TRBJ2-1 provide the parts outside the CDR3, is DSGVTQTPKHLITATGQRVTLRCSPRSGDLSVYWYQQSLDQGLQFLIQYYNGEERAKGNILERFSAQQFPDLHSELNLSSLELGDSALYFCASRGQGSEEQFFGPGTRLTVL.

This clone was found a few times. The V call is TRBV19, the J call TRBJ2-5; 9 bases are shared with TRBD2. Per the germline V gene, CDR1 is LNHDA and CDR2 is SQIVND (reference sequence). V dropped 7 bases and J dropped 7; count of bases not matched to a gene: 13. The length of the CDR3 is 15 residues. The DNA for the CDR3 is TGTGCCAGTACCCCAGGAGGCGGGGGGGCTGGGACCCAGTACTTC. Translated, it gives CASTPGGGGAGTQYF.

The V and J genes are TRBV27 and TRBJ2-1, with D uncertain. V was clipped by 2 bases and J by 0 bases, with 8 bases between them. Germline CDR1 is MNHEY and CDR2 is SMNVEV (reference sequence). The CDR3 sequence is 15 residues long. The CDR3 sequence is CASSLTPGSYNEQFF. DNA of the CDR3: TGTGCCAGCAGTTTAACCCCGGGCTCCTACAATGAGCAGTTCTTC.

V gene TRBV3-1 (or the pseudogene TRBV3-2) combines with J gene TRBJ1-2; D is uncertain. V was clipped by 1 base and J by 7 bases, with 10 bases between them. Germline V lookup: CDR1 LGHDT, CDR2 YNNKEL (reference sequence). This CDR3 contains 13 residues. Written as DNA, the CDR3 is TGTGCCAGCAGCCAAGCGAGCGCTCTTGGCTACACCTTC. It translates to CASSQASALGYTF.

The chain couples TRBV27 to TRBJ2-1, with TRBD1 identical over 9 bases. With V trimmed by 6 bases and J by 6 bases, 12 bases remained unmatched. CDR1 is MNHEY and CDR2 is SMNVEV in the germline V gene (reference sequence). The CDR3 is made up of 16 amino acids. CDR3 sequence (DNA): TGTGCCAGCAGCCTTTCGGGACAGGGATTAGTCAATGAGCAGTTCTTC. It specifies CASSLSGQGLVNEQFF.

The rearrangement joins TRBV6-1 to TRBJ1-3; unclear D gene. This CDR3 contains 15 residues. V was cut by 2 bases and J by 0 bases, with 8 bases left in between. Germline CDR1 MNHNS, CDR2 SASEGT. The CDR3 DNA reads TGTGCCAGCAGTGAAATTTGGGCCTCTGGAAACACCATATATTTT. This codes for CASSEIWASGNTIYF.

The J gene is TRBJ2-3, the V gene TRBV20-1; no firm D call. Germline V lookup: CDR1 DFQATT, CDR2 SNEGSKA (reference sequence). Trimming removed 5 bases from V and 4 bases from J, with 7 bases in between. The CDR3 covers 11 residues. The CDR3 sequence is CSAGASDTQYF. The CDR3, as DNA: TGCAGTGCTGGAGCATCAGATACGCAGTATTTT.

The CDR3 nucleotides are TGTGCCAGCAGCCAAGCCCACACCTCAACTAATGAAAAACTGTTTTTT. Its translation: CASSQAHTSTNEKLFF. V usage is TRBV3-1 (or the pseudogene TRBV3-2) and J usage is TRBJ1-4; D remains unclear. CDR1 and CDR2 from the germline V gene are LGHDT and YNNKEL (reference sequence). This CDR3 is built from 16 residues. Trimming stripped 1 base from V and 0 bases from J, with 9 bases between.

This clone is a singleton in its sample. The chain uses TRBV28 and TRBJ2-5, with no clear D. Germline CDR1 and CDR2: MDHEN and SYDVKM. The V and J ends lost 1 base and 1 base respectively, with 19 bases between them. This CDR3 spans 18 amino acids. CDR3 sequence (DNA): TGTGCCAGCAGTTTATCCCCCGGTCTAGGTAGCCTCCAAGAGACCCAGTACTTC. This codes for CASSLSPGLGSLQETQYF. Full variable domain (remainder filled in from reference TRBV28 and TRBJ2-5): DVKVTQSSRYLVKRTGEKVFLECVQDMDHENMFWYRQDPGLGLRLIYFSYDVKMKEKGDIPEGYSVSREKKERFSLILESASTNQTSMYLCASSLSPGLGSLQETQYFGPGTRLLVL.

The chain combines TRBV19 with TRBJ1-3; D call uncertain. V dropped 6 bases and J dropped 0 bases, with 6 bases sitting between them. This CDR3 contains 13 residues. Germline assignment: CDR1 LNHDA and CDR2 SQIVND (reference sequence). This CDR3 is CASRVSSGNTIYF. CDR3 DNA sequence: TGTGCCAGTAGGGTGAGCTCTGGAAACACCATATATTTT.

The chain combines TRBV28 with TRBJ1-6; a possible D gene is TRBD1 (5 bases). Germline V gene data show CDR1 as MDHEN and CDR2 as SYDVKM. The germline V and J ends were trimmed by 6 bases and 7 bases, with 16 bases remaining between them. This CDR3 has 15 residues. The DNA for the CDR3 is TGTGCCAGCAGCCCCCCCGGGGGACTAAATTCACCCCTCCACTTT. Translated: CASSPPGGLNSPLHF.